The 20 T cell receptor beta chains presented below share a single source sample, sequenced in a study of blood T cells in healthy people across ages (dated by TCRdb to the mid-2010s). Library prep was done by 5' RACE. Reads for this sample came from an Illumina HiSeq 2500. A second PCR of roughly 6 to 11 cycles was run with a J-beta primer mix and a sample-barcoded 5' primer. TCRdb itself trimmed the public reads at Q25 with fastp, ran MiXCR and retained productive beta chains. Identical CDR3 proteins give one entry, which carries the most common genes and DNA. This sample has hundreds of thousands of distinct CDR3 sequences in its table, and approximately 60% of those were observed once. Clones ranked in the top ten supply roughly 25% of the sample. The sample taken for sequencing was blood. Source of these receptors: a man aged 40-49 years in good health.

CDR3 sequence: CSARVGQGATDTQYF. The CDR3 bases are TGCAGTGCTAGAGTCGGGCAGGGGGCGACAGATACGCAGTATTTT. This sequence joins TRBV20-1 and TRBJ2-3; 8 bases fit TRBD1. This CDR3 has 15 amino acids. Trimming at V came to 1 base and at J to 3 bases, leaving 6 bases not matched to a gene. Germline-derived CDR1 and CDR2 are DFQATT and SNEGSKA (reference sequence).

This clonotype was seen more than once but under ten times. V usage is TRBV5-6 and J usage is TRBJ1-5; D unresolved. V was pared by 0 bases and J by 5 bases, with 15 bases between. The germline gives CDR1 SGHDT, CDR2 YYEEEE. This CDR3 is built from 16 residues. The CDR3 protein is CASSLGSVRMDQPQHF. Written as DNA, the CDR3 is TGTGCCAGCAGCTTGGGGTCGGTCCGGATGGATCAGCCCCAGCATTTT.

For the CDR3, the DNA is TGTGCCAGCAGCCCTAGCGGGGGCCCGCCCTACAATGAGCAGTTCTTC. Translating gives CASSPSGGPPYNEQFF. The gene calls are TRBV7-9 and TRBJ2-1; 10 bases line up with TRBD2. This CDR3 spans 16 amino acids. The germline V gene encodes CDR1 SEHNR and CDR2 FQNEAQ (reference sequence). Trimming cost V 5 bases and J 2 bases; bases outside gene matches: 6. The whole variable domain, remainder taken from reference TRBV7-9 and TRBJ2-1, is DTGVSQNPRHKITKRGQNVTFRCDPISEHNRLYWYRQTLGQGPEFLTYFQNEAQLEKSRLLSDRFSAERPKGSFSTLEIQRTEQGDSAMYLCASSPSGGPPYNEQFFGPGTRLTVL.

The chain employs TRBV29-1 and TRBJ2-7; 7 bases fit TRBD2. Trimming at V came to 6 bases and at J to 2 bases, leaving 13 bases not matched to a gene. Germline CDR1 is SQVTM and CDR2 is ANQGSEA. The CDR3 has 15 residues. In DNA form, the CDR3 reads TGCAGCGTCTACCAGGCGGGAGTTTCTCCCTACGAGCAGTACTTC. It codes for CSVYQAGVSPYEQYF.

This chain joins TRBV7-2 and TRBJ2-1; the D call may be TRBD1 or TRBD2 (6 bases each). Germline V CDR1 and CDR2: SGHTA, FQGNSA. The CDR3 totals 16 residues. The V end was cut by 1 base, the J end by 5 bases, with 15 bases between. The chain's CDR3 is CASSLVRGPGDNEQFF. The DNA for the CDR3 is TGTGCCAGCAGCTTAGTACGGGGGCCCGGCGACAATGAGCAGTTCTTC.

The gene calls are TRBV25-1 and TRBJ1-2; D is ambiguous. Germline V CDR1 and CDR2: MGHDK, SYGVNS. There are 16 residues in the CDR3. Trimming took 4 bases from V and 4 from J, leaving 19 bases between them. The CDR3, as DNA: TGTGCCAGCAGTGCCCCCTTCAGTGGAGGGCTCTATGGCTACACCTTC. Translated, it gives CASSAPFSGGLYGYTF.

V and J are TRBV6-1 and TRBJ2-5; 9 bases match TRBD2. Trimming removed 6 bases from V and 2 bases from J; junction bases left unmatched: 13. From germline, CDR1 is MNHNS and CDR2 SASEGT. The CDR3 runs to 17 residues. CDR3 bases: TGTGCCAGCAGGGATGGATGGGGTAGCGGGGGACAAGAGACCCAGTACTTC. It yields the protein CASRDGWGSGGQETQYF.

This clonotype was observed a handful of times. J is TRBJ1-2 and V is TRBV5-1; TRBD1 might be the D (5 bases). This CDR3 contains 18 residues. CDR1 is SGHRS, CDR2 YFSETQ, per germline. V dropped 0 bases and J dropped 3 bases, with 21 bases sitting between them. CDR3 bases: TGCGCCAGCAGCTTGGAATCAGGGCCACTCAGGAAGGACTATGGCTACACCTTC. Protein product: CASSLESGPLRKDYGYTF.

This chain joins TRBV27 and TRBJ2-5; D gene unclear. TRBJ2-7 explains the end of the DNA better; the J call may be wrong. Germline V gene sequence: CDR1 MNHEY, CDR2 SMNVEV (reference sequence). The CDR3 is 16 residues long. CDR3 in DNA: TGTGCCAGCAGTTCCGACGCCGAGTTCAAAGACTACGAGCAGTACTTC. This sequence encodes CASSSDAEFKDYEQYF.

V is TRBV20-1 and J is TRBJ1-2, with unresolved D. CDR1 is DFQATT and CDR2 is SNEGSKA in the germline V gene (reference sequence). V gave up 5 bases and J gave up 4 bases, with 17 bases separating them. The CDR3 length is 14 residues. The CDR3 DNA reads as TGCAGTGCTTACGGAGCCCTCGTAGGCTATGGCTACACCTTC. This encodes CSAYGALVGYGYTF.

This clonotype turned up a few times. The chain has TRBV20-1 and TRBJ2-4; the D is unclear. Deletions cut 5 bases from V and 13 bases from J, with 18 bases between. The CDR3 runs 12 residues. Germline V CDR1 and CDR2: DFQATT, SNEGSKA (reference sequence). DNA for the CDR3: TGCAGTGCTGCCCGTCCCGGAGCGCAGCAGTACTTC. It is translated as CSAARPGAQQYF.

The rearrangement links TRBV4-1 to TRBJ1-1; D perhaps matches TRBD1 (5 bases). The CDR3 runs to 18 residues. The germline V gene encodes CDR1 MGHRA and CDR2 YSYEKL. Trimming took off 4 bases at V and 3 bases at J, with 24 bases between the two ends. CDR3 nucleotide sequence: TGCGCCAGCAGCCCCACCGGGGCCGGGGCGGGGTTGGACACTGAAGCTTTCTTT. Protein sequence: CASSPTGAGAGLDTEAFF.

This clonotype appeared a few times. The chain recombines TRBV4-1 with TRBJ1-2, with D unclear. Germline CDR1 and CDR2: MGHRA and YSYEKL. V shed 0 bases and J shed 7 bases, with 12 bases lying between them. This CDR3 comprises 14 residues. The CDR3 coding sequence is TGCGCCAGCAGCCAAGAGAGCAGCTCTTCTGGCTACACCTTC. Residues: CASSQESSSSGYTF.

The rearrangement links TRBV7-2 to TRBJ2-1; 7 bases match TRBD2. Germline V CDR1 and CDR2: SGHTA, FQGNSA. The CDR3 is 16 amino acids. With V trimmed by 0 bases and J by 1 base, 3 bases remained unmatched. Here the CDR3 reads CASSLAGGGSYNEQFF. The CDR3 DNA sequence: TGTGCCAGCAGCTTAGCTGGGGGGGGATCCTACAATGAGCAGTTCTTC.

This clonotype appeared many times. CDR3 residues: CASSLAGVGHEQFF. DNA for the CDR3: TGTGCCAGCAGCTTAGCGGGAGTAGGGCATGAGCAGTTCTTC. V gene TRBV7-9 combines with J gene TRBJ2-1, with D possibly TRBD2 on 5 matching bases. V lost 0 bases to trimming and J lost 8 bases, with 11 bases between them. The germline CDR1 and CDR2 sequences are SEHNR and FQNEAQ (reference sequence). CDR3 length: 14 amino acids.

V and J are TRBV28 and TRBJ2-2, with 7 bases matching TRBD1. CDR3 length: 12 amino acids. V lost 6 bases to trimming and J lost 6 bases; unmatched junction nucleotides: 1. In germline, CDR1 is MDHEN, CDR2 SYDVKM. This CDR3 is CASRTGPGELFF. DNA of the CDR3: TGTGCCAGCAGGACAGGGCCCGGGGAGCTGTTTTTT.

The chain recombines TRBV12-3 or TRBV12-4 with TRBJ2-1; D remains ambiguous. The V end was cut by 5 bases, the J end by 0 bases, with 5 bases between. CDR3 length equals 13 residues. As DNA, the CDR3 is TGTGCCAGCAGTCCGATCTCCTACAATGAGCAGTTCTTC. Amino acids: CASSPISYNEQFF.

The gene calls are TRBV12-3 or TRBV12-4 and TRBJ2-5; 10 bases fit TRBD2. The end of the DNA fits TRBJ2-1 better, so the J call may be wrong. The length of the CDR3 is 14 residues. In DNA form, the CDR3 reads TGTGCCAGCAGTTTGGGACTAGCGCAAGAGACCCAGTTCTTC. Translated, it gives CASSLGLAQETQFF.

With regard to this clonotype: The germline gene is not matched at one end of the junction; a read error may be the cause. V usage is TRBV12-5 and J usage is TRBJ1-5; no reliable D call. Germline V lookup: CDR1 LGHNT, CDR2 FRNRAP. There are 16 residues in the CDR3. CDR3 in DNA: TGTGCTAGTGGTTCCTTGGGCGGGGTGCCTCTTGAGCCCCGGCATTTT. It yields the protein CASGSLGGVPLEPRHF. The whole variable domain, filled in from reference TRBV12-5 and TRBJ1-5, reads DARVTQTPRHKVTEMGQEVTMRCQPILGHNTVFWYRQTMMQGLELLAYFRNRAPLDDSGMPKDRFSAEMPDATLATLKIQPSEPRDSAVYFCASGSLGGVPLEPRHFGDGTRLSIL.

This sequence joins TRBV5-1 and TRBJ2-5; tentative D call: TRBD1 (6 bases). The tail of the sequence fits TRBJ2-4 better, so the J call may be wrong. Germline values: CDR1 SGHRS, CDR2 YFSETQ. This CDR3 has 13 residues. The CDR3 sequence is CASRSQGKNIQYF. As DNA, the CDR3 is TGCGCCAGCAGGTCGCAGGGGAAAAACATTCAGTACTTC.